Listed here are 28 T cell receptor beta chains from one sample, sequenced in a study of blood T cell repertoires in COVID-19. The method was immunoSEQ multiplex PCR; TCRdb's version includes in-frame clones alone and lacks a portion of them. This sample carries 400,000 to 500,000 clones, roughly 88% of them seen once, and the ten largest clones take over 1.5%. The source material was PBMCs or T cells enriched from blood (not recorded which). Receptors originate from a woman aged 40 to 50 who had recovered from COVID-19.

V is TRBV2 and J is TRBJ1-4; 7 bases align to TRBD1. With V trimmed by 4 bases and J by 6 bases, 8 bases remained unmatched. This CDR3 comprises 15 residues. Germline V gives CDR1 SNHLY, CDR2 FYNNEI. CDR3 loop: CASSAQGGPYEKLFF. CDR3 sequence (DNA): TGTGCCAGCAGTGCCCAGGGGGGCCCCTATGAAAAACTGTTTTTT.

A single count supports this clone. V is TRBV4-1 and J is TRBJ1-1; D call uncertain. V was pared by 3 bases and J by 1 base, with 9 bases between. This CDR3 is 14 amino acids long. Germline assignment: CDR1 MGHRA and CDR2 YSYEKL. The CDR3 DNA reads as TGCGCCAGCAGCCACAAACAGAGGAACACTGAAGCTTTCTTT. This encodes CASSHKQRNTEAFF.

The chain uses TRBV4-3 and TRBJ1-1; no definite D call. Looked up from germline, CDR1 is LGHNA and CDR2 is YSLEER. Trimming took off 1 base at V and 4 bases at J, with 16 bases between the two ends. This CDR3 is built from 16 residues. Written as DNA, the CDR3 is TGCGCCAGCAGCCAAGGAGTTGATCCCCGAGGCACTGAAGCTTTCTTT. Its translation: CASSQGVDPRGTEAFF.

The chain links TRBV19 to TRBJ2-3, with TRBD2 as a possible D gene (5 bases). V lost 0 bases and J 4 bases, leaving 11 bases between the germline ends. CDR3 size: 15 residues. Germline V gene data show CDR1 as LNHDA and CDR2 as SQIVND (reference sequence). CDR3 loop: CASSIEDSLADTQYF. The CDR3 nucleotides are TGTGCCAGTAGTATAGAGGACTCTCTCGCAGATACGCAGTATTTT.

The chain is built from TRBV10-3 and TRBJ2-7; 9 bases match TRBD2. The CDR3 sequence is 14 residues long. V trimming: 6 bases; J trimming: 1 base; junction bases outside the gene matches: 4. Germline CDR1 reads ENHRY; CDR2 reads SYGVKD. The CDR3 protein is CAIRDSGGSYEQYF. The CDR3 DNA is TGTGCCATCAGAGACAGCGGGGGGTCCTACGAGCAGTACTTC.

V is TRBV5-1 and J is TRBJ1-1; D is ambiguous. The CDR3 contains 13 residues. Trimming took 4 bases from V and 4 from J, leaving 11 bases between them. Looked up from germline, CDR1 is SGHRS and CDR2 is YFSETQ. In nucleotides, the CDR3 is TGCGCCAGCAGCCCCGGGTCGGTCACTGAAGCTTTCTTT. Amino acids: CASSPGSVTEAFF. The variable domain in full, with the rest retrieved from reference TRBV5-1 and TRBJ1-1, is KAGVTQTPRYLIKTRGQQVTLSCSPISGHRSVSWYQQTPGQGLQFLFEYFSETQRNKGNFPGRFSGRQFSNSRSEMNVSTLELGDSALYLCASSPGSVTEAFFGQGTRLTVV.

This chain connects TRBV27 to TRBJ2-7; 13 nucleotides match TRBD2. V lost 4 bases and J lost 7; bases outside the gene matches: 4. In germline, CDR1 is MNHEY, CDR2 SMNVEV (reference sequence). There are 14 residues in the CDR3. The CDR3 nucleotides read TGTGCCAGCAGTTCCCCGGGACTAGCGGGGGAGCAGTACTTC. As protein: CASSSPGLAGEQYF.

The V and J genes are TRBV11-3 and TRBJ1-6; D unclear. V lost 4 bases to trimming and J lost 10 bases, with 11 bases between them. The length of the CDR3 is 13 residues. Germline V gene sequence: CDR1 SGHNT, CDR2 YENEEA. CDR3 amino acids: CASSSAERSPLHF. In DNA form, the CDR3 reads TGTGCCAGCAGCTCCGCGGAGCGGTCACCCCTCCACTTT.

The V call is TRBV5-6, the J call TRBJ1-1; D call uncertain. CDR3 length: 13 residues. V was clipped by 1 base and J by 5 bases, with 9 bases between them. CDR1 is SGHDT and CDR2 is YYEEEE in the germline V gene. CDR3: CASSLRGRTEAFF. The CDR3 coding sequence is TGTGCCAGCAGCTTGCGAGGGAGGACTGAAGCTTTCTTT.

The CDR3 spells CASRSPGNGEKLFF. Written as DNA, the CDR3 is TGTGCCAGCAGATCCCCGGGGAATGGTGAAAAACTGTTTTTT. V is TRBV6-5 and J is TRBJ1-4; D unclear. This CDR3 is 14 amino acids long. CDR1 is MNHEY, CDR2 SVGAGI, per germline. The V end was cut by 6 bases, the J end by 7 bases, with 15 bases between.

The chain links TRBV4-1 to TRBJ2-1; 10 positions match TRBD2. This CDR3 is built from 16 residues. Trimming removed 1 base from V and 4 bases from J; junction bases left unmatched: 4. Germline values: CDR1 MGHRA, CDR2 YSYEKL. DNA for the CDR3: TGCGCCAGCAGCCAAGGGACTAGCGGACCATACAATGAGCAGTTCTTC. Its protein product is CASSQGTSGPYNEQFF.

The chain recombines TRBV19 with TRBJ1-2; D is unclear. Germline lookup yields CDR1 LNHDA and CDR2 SQIVND (reference sequence). V lost 7 bases to trimming and J lost 6 bases, with 18 bases between them. The CDR3 contains 14 residues. The CDR3 DNA sequence: TGTGCCAGTACCAGAGATAACGGAGTTAATGGCTACACCTTC. Amino acid sequence: CASTRDNGVNGYTF.

The chain is built from TRBV4-3 and TRBJ2-1; 14 bases are shared with TRBD2. V lost 0 bases to trimming and J lost 3 bases; unmatched junction nucleotides: 7. The germline V gene encodes CDR1 LGHNA and CDR2 YSLEER. The CDR3 length is 19 residues. CDR3 DNA sequence: TGCGCCAGCAGCCAAGATTTAGGGACTAGCGGGAGTATCTACAATGAGCAGTTCTTC. Its protein is CASSQDLGTSGSIYNEQFF.

J is TRBJ1-2 and V is TRBV5-1; TRBD1 aligns across 12 bases. Per germline, CDR1 SGHRS and CDR2 YFSETQ. Losses at the gene ends were 4 bases for V and 3 bases for J; bases not matched to a gene: 1. The CDR3 runs to 14 residues. This CDR3 is CASSGTGGHYGYTF. The CDR3 DNA reads as TGCGCCAGCAGCGGGACAGGGGGCCACTATGGCTACACCTTC.

This chain links TRBV13 with TRBJ2-7; TRBD2 is a possible D gene (6 bases). CDR3 length equals 15 residues. CDR1 and CDR2 from the germline V gene are PRHDT and FYEKMQ (reference sequence). The V and J ends lost 5 bases and 0 bases respectively, with 14 bases between them. This CDR3 is CASSPRDSGSYEQYF. CDR3 nucleotide sequence: TGTGCCAGCAGCCCGAGGGACTCCGGCTCCTACGAGCAGTACTTC.

The V gene is TRBV7-2, the J gene TRBJ1-1, with 9 bases aligning to TRBD1. J gave up 4 bases and V 4 bases, and 7 bases lay outside the gene matches. Germline CDR1 reads SGHTA; CDR2 reads FQGNSA. The CDR3 runs to 15 residues. The CDR3 DNA sequence: TGTGCCAGCAGCTCACAACAGGGGGCCGGCACTGAAGCTTTCTTT. This gives the protein CASSSQQGAGTEAFF.

The chain combines TRBV7-9 with TRBJ2-1, with TRBD2 matching 13 bases. Looked up from germline, CDR1 is SEHNR and CDR2 is FQNEAQ (reference sequence). The CDR3 runs 16 residues. V dropped 3 bases and J dropped 11; count of bases not matched to a gene: 10. The CDR3 DNA is TGTGCCAGCAGCTTGGGTGGACTAGCGGGAGTGGGCCAGCAGTTCTTC. Residues: CASSLGGLAGVGQQFF.

The genes are TRBV18 and TRBJ2-5, with TRBD2 matching over 9 bases. Losses at the gene ends were 3 bases for V and 3 bases for J; bases not matched to a gene: 8. This CDR3 spans 16 amino acids. Germline CDR1 and CDR2: KGHSH and LQKENI. Here the CDR3 reads CASSPGTSSVKETQYF. As DNA, the CDR3 is TGTGCCAGCTCACCGGGGACTAGCAGTGTCAAAGAGACCCAGTACTTC.

This clone was seen once. The chain joins TRBV27 to TRBJ1-1, with D possibly matching TRBD1 (5 bases). This CDR3 spans 14 amino acids. V was shortened by 5 bases and J by 8 bases, with 18 bases between the two germline ends. CDR1 MNHEY and CDR2 SMNVEV come from the germline V gene (reference sequence). The CDR3 is CASSTSGTPSEAFF. DNA for the CDR3: TGTGCCAGCAGTACCTCCGGGACTCCCAGCGAAGCTTTCTTT.

This chain joins TRBV19 and TRBJ2-7, with 10 bases fitting TRBD2. This CDR3 has 14 residues. V trimming: 4 bases; J trimming: 6 bases; junction bases outside the gene matches: 6. The germline V gene encodes CDR1 LNHDA and CDR2 SQIVND (reference sequence). The CDR3 region is CASSTSLAGREQYF. Here the CDR3 DNA reads TGTGCCAGTAGTACTTCACTAGCGGGACGCGAGCAGTACTTC.

The chain links TRBV5-6 to TRBJ1-4; no clear D gene. Per the germline V gene, CDR1 is SGHDT and CDR2 is YYEEEE. This CDR3 contains 14 residues. The V end was cut by 2 bases, the J end by 8 bases, with 13 bases between. DNA for the CDR3: TGTGCCAGCAGCTTCCGCCGTAAAGAGGAAAAACTGTTTTTT. Translation: CASSFRRKEEKLFF.

V usage is TRBV7-6 and J usage is TRBJ2-1, with unresolved D. In germline, CDR1 is SGHVS, CDR2 FNYEAQ. V lost 1 base, J lost 0 bases, and 7 bases lay in between. The CDR3 extends over 15 amino acids. The CDR3 nucleotides are TGTGCCAGCAGCTTAGTTGGAGACTCCTACAATGAGCAGTTCTTC. It codes for CASSLVGDSYNEQFF.

This chain connects TRBV6-5 to TRBJ1-1; the D gene is possibly TRBD1 (5 bases). Germline assignment: CDR1 MNHEY and CDR2 SVGAGI. V lost 7 bases and J lost 3, with 18 bases in between. The CDR3 runs to 15 residues. Written as DNA, the CDR3 is TGTGCCAGCACCCGGGGGGGTGCGGAATACACTGAAGCTTTCTTT. Translated: CASTRGGAEYTEAFF.

The rearrangement links TRBV24-1 to TRBJ1-5, with TRBD1 matching over 7 bases. The CDR3 spans 16 residues. Germline lookup yields CDR1 KGHDR and CDR2 SFDVKD. V was pared by 2 bases and J by 3 bases, with 6 bases of the junction left unmatched. CDR3 coding DNA: TGTGCCACCAGTGATTCCCGCGACAGGGACAATCAGCCCCAGCATTTT. Amino acids: CATSDSRDRDNQPQHF.

CDR3 in amino acids: CASYRAGAQYF. CDR3 in DNA: TGTGCCAGTTACAGGGCAGGCGCGCAGTACTTC. The gene calls are TRBV12-3 or TRBV12-4 and TRBJ2-7, with D tentatively TRBD1 (6 bases). This CDR3 spans 11 amino acids. V lost 9 bases and J lost 9, with 15 bases in between.

Concerning this clone itself: Additional DNA sequences in this sample encode the identical CDR3. The chain combines TRBV27 with TRBJ1-1; the match to TRBD1 covers 11 bases. J gave up 1 base and V 5 bases, and 3 bases lay outside the gene matches. The length of the CDR3 is 15 residues. CDR1 and CDR2 from the germline V gene are MNHEY and SMNVEV (reference sequence). The DNA for the CDR3 is TGTGCCAGCAGTCTCGGGACAGGGGGGAACACTGAAGCTTTCTTT. This gives the protein CASSLGTGGNTEAFF.

The V and J genes are TRBV4-2 and TRBJ1-2; 9 positions agree with TRBD1. Losses at the gene ends were 5 bases for V and 6 bases for J; bases not matched to a gene: 10. Germline V gene sequence: CDR1 LGHNA, CDR2 YNFKEQ. This CDR3 region has 15 residues. The CDR3 reads CASSSPSGTGNGYTF. CDR3 bases: TGTGCCAGCAGCTCCCCGTCCGGGACAGGGAATGGCTACACCTTC.

This clone was counted once. V is TRBV7-9 and J is TRBJ1-2, with D perhaps matching TRBD1 (6 bases). The V gene lost 0 bases and the J gene lost 6 bases, with 8 bases spanning the gap. Germline lookup yields CDR1 SEHNR and CDR2 FQNEAQ (reference sequence). The CDR3 runs to 13 residues. The CDR3 spells CASSLAGADGYTF. CDR3 nucleotides: TGTGCCAGCAGCTTAGCGGGGGCGGATGGCTACACCTTC. Supplemented by reference TRBV7-9 and TRBJ1-2, the full variable domain reads DTGVSQNPRHKITKRGQNVTFRCDPISEHNRLYWYRQTLGQGPEFLTYFQNEAQLEKSRLLSDRFSAERPKGSFSTLEIQRTEQGDSAMYLCASSLAGADGYTFGSGTRLTVV.